Shown below are 23 T cell receptor beta chains from a single sample sequenced in a study of cytomegalovirus exposure and HLA in healthy donors (dated by TCRdb to the late 2010s). The library was produced with the immunoSEQ multiplex PCR assay. The multiplex PCR relied on a mix of 60 forward primers for TCR Vbeta segments and 13 reverse primers for TCR Jbeta segments. The table comes from immuneACCESS by way of TCRdb, which keeps in-frame sequences with V and J called. Part of the clones is missing from these tables; in studies checked, under half for an unresolved V gene and the rest for unknown reasons. The sample table records 120,000 or so clones; about 62% of these occur just once. 8% to 9% of the sample comes from the top ten. The sample comprised PBMCs. The receptors here all came from a woman aged 40 to 49 in good health and CMV-seropositive.

The rearrangement joins TRBV28 to TRBJ2-6; 10 bases agree with TRBD1. V lost 5 bases and J lost 4; bases outside the gene matches: 5. The CDR3 length is 16 residues. Germline loops: CDR1 MDHEN, CDR2 SYDVKM. CDR3 sequence (DNA): TGTGCCAGCAGTGGGACAGGGGTTGACGGGGCCAACGTCCTGACTTTC. Protein sequence: CASSGTGVDGANVLTF.

This chain uses TRBV11-2 with TRBJ2-2, with 7 bases identical to TRBD1. Trimming removed 3 bases from V and 4 bases from J; junction bases left unmatched: 11. Germline values: CDR1 SGHAT, CDR2 FQNNGV. The length of the CDR3 is 17 residues. The CDR3 loop is CASSFQTGASPTGELFF. CDR3 sequence (DNA): TGTGCCAGCAGCTTCCAAACAGGGGCCTCCCCCACCGGGGAGCTGTTTTTT.

This clone showed up just a few times. The V call is TRBV19, the J call TRBJ1-1; D possibly corresponds to TRBD1 (6 bases). V was clipped by 3 bases and J by 4 bases, with 12 bases between them. The CDR3 has 14 residues. Looked up from germline, CDR1 is LNHDA and CDR2 is SQIVND (reference sequence). The CDR3 DNA follows: TGTGCCAGTAGTATCGGGGGGGGCGTCACTGAAGCTTTCTTT. This translates into CASSIGGGVTEAFF.

This sequence joins TRBV2 and TRBJ2-5; tentative D call: TRBD1 (7 bases). The CDR3 extends over 16 amino acids. The germline V and J ends were trimmed by 1 base and 2 bases, with 14 bases remaining between them. The germline V gene encodes CDR1 SNHLY and CDR2 FYNNEI. CDR3 in DNA: TGTGCCAGCAGTGAAGGGGACCCAGGGGGGCAAGAGACCCAGTACTTC. The encoded protein is CASSEGDPGGQETQYF.

V and J are TRBV15 and TRBJ1-3; perhaps TRBD1 as D (6 bases). Trimming took off 0 bases at V and 7 bases at J, with 10 bases between the two ends. CDR1 is LNHNV and CDR2 is YYDKDF in the germline V gene (reference sequence). The CDR3 extends over 14 amino acids. The CDR3 sequence: CATSRDGTGNTIYF. For the CDR3, the DNA is TGTGCCACCAGCAGAGATGGTACAGGGAACACCATATATTTT.

The chain joins TRBV19 to TRBJ1-5; D is perhaps TRBD1 (5 bases). Deletions cut 3 bases from V and 3 bases from J, with 12 bases between. CDR3 size: 15 residues. Germline V lookup: CDR1 LNHDA, CDR2 SQIVND (reference sequence). The CDR3 DNA reads as TGTGCCAGTAGTATCGTGCAGGGTCCCAATCAGCCCCAGCATTTT. This sequence encodes CASSIVQGPNQPQHF.

The chain couples TRBV19 to TRBJ1-6; TRBD1 agrees at 10 bases. The J segment lost 0 bases and the V segment lost 3 bases, leaving 11 bases of the junction unmatched. This CDR3 is 20 amino acids long. In germline, CDR1 is LNHDA, CDR2 SQIVND (reference sequence). DNA of the CDR3: TGTGCCAGTAGTATTAGAAGACAGGGGGCCGGAACCTCCTATAATTCACCCCTCCACTTT. Protein product: CASSIRRQGAGTSYNSPLHF.

This chain connects TRBV5-4 to TRBJ2-3; TRBD1 matches at 9 bases. The length of the CDR3 is 15 residues. V was pared by 4 bases and J by 1 base, with 4 bases of the junction left unmatched. Per the germline V gene, CDR1 is SGHNT and CDR2 is YYREEE (reference sequence). Here the CDR3 DNA reads TGTGCCAGCAGCGAAGGACAGGGGCGCACAGATACGCAGTATTTT. Its protein is CASSEGQGRTDTQYF. The variable domain in full, with the rest retrieved from reference TRBV5-4 and TRBJ2-3, is ETGVTQSPTHLIKTRGQQVTLRCSSQSGHNTVSWYQQALGQGPQFIFQYYREEENGRGNFPPRFSGLQFPNYSSELNVNALELDDSALYLCASSEGQGRTDTQYFGPGTRLTVL.

This clone has just a few counts. V and J are TRBV30 and TRBJ2-2, with 10 bases aligning to TRBD1. Germline assignment: CDR1 GTSNPN and CDR2 SVGIG (reference sequence). V lost 5 bases and J lost 5; bases outside the gene matches: 8. This CDR3 has 15 amino acids. The CDR3 DNA follows: TGTGCCTGGGTAATTGGGACAGGGGCTACCGGGGAGCTGTTTTTT. Its translation is CAWVIGTGATGELFF.

The CDR3 DNA reads TGTGCCAGCTCACCACCGGCCACCGAAAAACTGTTTTTT. This encodes CASSPPATEKLFF. The chain recombines TRBV18 with TRBJ1-4; D call uncertain. CDR3 length: 13 residues. Trimming stripped 0 bases from V and 8 bases from J, with 7 bases between. Per germline, CDR1 KGHSH and CDR2 LQKENI.

V usage is TRBV5-1 and J usage is TRBJ1-1, with 7 bases lining up with TRBD1. V gave up 5 bases and J gave up 1 base; unmatched junction bases: 5. This CDR3 spans 14 amino acids. Germline V CDR1 and CDR2: SGHRS, YFSETQ. This chain's CDR3 is CASSSTGENTEAFF. CDR3 DNA sequence: TGCGCCAGCAGTTCCACAGGGGAGAACACTGAAGCTTTCTTT.

This clone was detected only a few times. The chain uses TRBV30 and TRBJ1-1; perhaps TRBD1 as D (6 bases). Germline V CDR1 and CDR2: GTSNPN, SVGIG (reference sequence). CDR3 length: 15 residues. With 4 bases removed from V and 0 bases from J, the gap between germline ends came to 15 bases. CDR3 sequence: CAWTLIGDMNTEAFF. The CDR3 DNA sequence: TGTGCCTGGACCTTAATAGGGGACATGAACACTGAAGCTTTCTTT.

The chain carries TRBV11-2 and TRBJ1-5; TRBD1 is a possible D gene (5 bases). V gave up 5 bases and J gave up 4 bases, with 15 bases separating them. Germline V gene sequence: CDR1 SGHAT, CDR2 FQNNGV. The CDR3 extends over 15 amino acids. CDR3 residues: CASSQLGVGNQPQHF. The CDR3 DNA reads as TGTGCCAGCAGCCAATTAGGGGTTGGGAATCAGCCCCAGCATTTT.

This clone came up a few times. The CDR3, as DNA: TGTGCCAGCTCTCGGGACAGTGTCACCGGGGAGCTGTTTTTT. Encoded protein: CASSRDSVTGELFF. The chain employs TRBV15 and TRBJ2-2; 7 bases match TRBD1. The V gene end was trimmed by 10 bases and the J gene end by 4 bases; junction bases not matched to a gene: 9. Germline CDR1 reads LNHNV; CDR2 reads YYDKDF (reference sequence). This CDR3 contains 14 residues.

V is TRBV28 and J is TRBJ2-5; TRBD2 aligns across 9 bases. CDR3 length: 14 amino acids. Germline V gene data show CDR1 as MDHEN and CDR2 as SYDVKM. V trimming: 7 bases; J trimming: 2 bases; junction bases outside the gene matches: 5. The CDR3 reads CASMAGGLQETQYF. Written as DNA, the CDR3 is TGTGCCAGCATGGCGGGAGGGCTTCAAGAGACCCAGTACTTC.

The chain employs TRBV19 and TRBJ1-3; D is ambiguous. The germline gives CDR1 LNHDA, CDR2 SQIVND (reference sequence). Trimming shortened V by 3 bases and J by 2 bases, and 8 bases separated the two germline ends. This CDR3 is 14 amino acids long. The DNA of the CDR3 is TGTGCCAGTAGTATCCGAGGGACTGGAAACACCATATATTTT. It codes for CASSIRGTGNTIYF.

This clone was seen a few times. This chain connects TRBV5-1 to TRBJ2-7; TRBD1 is a possible D gene (5 bases). V was cut by 2 bases and J by 2 bases, with 8 bases left in between. In germline, CDR1 is SGHRS, CDR2 YFSETQ. This CDR3 region has 13 residues. The CDR3 here is CASSLQETYEQYF. CDR3 DNA sequence: TGCGCCAGCAGCTTACAGGAGACCTACGAGCAGTACTTC.

V is TRBV29-1 and J is TRBJ2-1; tentatively, D is TRBD2 (6 bases). V shed 4 bases and J shed 5 bases, with 12 bases lying between them. The CDR3 loop spans 13 amino acids. CDR1 is SQVTM, CDR2 ANQGSEA, per germline. The CDR3 protein is CSVAQLANNEQFF. The CDR3 DNA follows: TGCAGCGTTGCCCAACTAGCAAACAATGAGCAGTTCTTC.

This clone occurred a few times. The rearrangement joins TRBV2 to TRBJ1-2; tentative D call: TRBD1 (6 bases). The CDR3 loop spans 13 amino acids. Between the trimmed V and J ends, which lost 4 bases and 5 bases, there was a span of 11 bases. Germline values: CDR1 SNHLY, CDR2 FYNNEI. CDR3 nucleotides: TGTGCCAGCAGTGGGCACAGGGCATATGGCTACACCTTC. Residues: CASSGHRAYGYTF. Looking up the rest from reference TRBV2 and TRBJ1-2 gives the full variable domain: EPEVTQTPSHQVTQMGQEVILRCVPISNHLYFYWYRQILGQKVEFLVSFYNNEISEKSEIFDDQFSVERPDGSNFTLKIRSTKLEDSAMYFCASSGHRAYGYTFGSGTRLTVV.

Only one count was recorded for this clone. The CDR3 spells CASSSRGGNGYTF. The CDR3 bases are TGTGCCAGCAGCTCAAGGGGGGGTAATGGCTACACCTTC. V gene TRBV9 combines with J gene TRBJ1-2; TRBD1 is a possible D gene (6 bases). The germline CDR1 and CDR2 sequences are SGDLS and YYNGEE. Deletions cut 4 bases from V and 6 bases from J, with 13 bases between. CDR3 length: 13 amino acids.

This clone has only a few counts. The genes are TRBV2 and TRBJ1-1; TRBD1 matches 7 bases. CDR3 length: 13 amino acids. CDR1 and CDR2 from the germline V gene are SNHLY and FYNNEI. The J segment lost 4 bases and the V segment lost 3 bases, leaving 2 bases of the junction unmatched. The CDR3 loop reads CASSEQGGTEAFF. Here the CDR3 DNA reads TGTGCCAGCAGTGAGCAGGGGGGCACTGAAGCTTTCTTT.

CDR3 sequence reads: CAWRARQRWETQYF. The CDR3, as DNA: TGTGCCTGGAGGGCTCGGCAGCGGTGGGAGACCCAGTACTTC. The genes are TRBV30 and TRBJ2-5; D possibly corresponds to TRBD2 (5 bases). V gave up 3 bases and J gave up 5 bases, with 16 bases separating them. CDR1 is GTSNPN and CDR2 is SVGIG in the germline V gene (reference sequence). The CDR3 loop spans 14 amino acids.

The chain combines TRBV30 with TRBJ1-4, with TRBD1 identical over 9 bases. The CDR3 covers 16 residues. The germline CDR1 and CDR2 sequences are GTSNPN and SVGIG (reference sequence). The V segment lost 3 bases and the J segment 8 bases; nucleotides outside the gene matches: 13. Here the CDR3 DNA reads TGTGCCTGGAGCCTCCCAGGGGGGACAGGGAACGAAAAACTGTTTTTT. It translates to CAWSLPGGTGNEKLFF.